Shown below are 8 T cell receptor beta chains from a single sample sequenced in a study of technical replicates of blood from a handful of donors. Profiling relied on immunoSEQ multiplex PCR, and the TCRdb table lists in-frame clones only, not all of them. Among fewer than 85,000 clones, around 94% were seen once, and the ten largest hold 0.25%. Sequenced: T cells isolated from PBMCs. The receptors here all came from a human donor in good health.

V and J are TRBV11-2 and TRBJ2-7, with D possibly being TRBD2 (5 bases). This CDR3 region has 15 residues. Trimming shortened V by 0 bases and J by 6 bases, and 15 bases separated the two germline ends. Germline CDR1 SGHAT, CDR2 FQNNGV. CDR3 DNA: TGTGCCAGCAGCTTAGATTGGTCGGGGAAAGGCGAGCAGTACTTC. As protein: CASSLDWSGKGEQYF.

The chain is built from TRBV10-1 and TRBJ1-4; unclear D gene. Germline lookup yields CDR1 WNHNN and CDR2 SYGVQD (reference sequence). The length of the CDR3 is 15 residues. The germline V and J ends were trimmed by 4 bases and 11 bases, with 20 bases remaining between them. CDR3 sequence reads: CASSGTRVKWEKLFF. The CDR3 region has the DNA TGCGCCAGCAGTGGTACCCGGGTCAAATGGGAGAAACTGTTTTTT.

This chain connects TRBV4-1 to TRBJ1-5; TRBD1 might be the D (5 bases). CDR3 size: 17 residues. The V end lost 0 bases, the J end lost 5 bases, and 17 bases lay between the germline ends. Per the germline V gene, CDR1 is MGHRA and CDR2 is YSYEKL. The CDR3: CASSQDLSRGSDQPQHF. The CDR3 DNA reads as TGCGCCAGCAGCCAAGATTTGTCGCGGGGGAGTGATCAGCCCCAGCATTTT.

V is TRBV4-1 and J is TRBJ1-2; 7 bases line up with TRBD1. The CDR3 runs to 16 residues. Germline-derived CDR1 and CDR2 are MGHRA and YSYEKL. The V and J ends lost 4 bases and 2 bases, in that order; junction bases with no gene match: 10. CDR3 nucleotides: TGCGCCAGCAGCCCCCGAGATACAGGGGCGAACTATGGCTACACCTTC. Protein: CASSPRDTGANYGYTF.

The chain recombines TRBV7-2 with TRBJ2-7; D ambiguous. The CDR3 has 15 amino acids. Germline V gene data show CDR1 as SGHTA and CDR2 as FQGNSA. Trimming stripped 1 base from V and 0 bases from J, with 10 bases between. CDR3 sequence (DNA): TGTGCCAGCAGCTTAGATTCCCTCTTCTCCTACGAGCAGTACTTC. Protein sequence: CASSLDSLFSYEQYF.

The CDR3: CASGGVTGELFF. CDR3 nucleotides: TGTGCCAGCGGAGGGGTTACCGGGGAGCTGTTTTTT. V is TRBV28 and J is TRBJ2-2, with D possibly matching TRBD2 (6 bases). The CDR3 extends over 12 amino acids. V lost 8 bases and J 5 bases, leaving 9 bases between the germline ends. Germline V lookup: CDR1 MDHEN, CDR2 SYDVKM.

V and J are TRBV6-1 and TRBJ2-3; tentative D call: TRBD1 (5 bases). The CDR3 contains 15 residues. CDR1 is MNHNS, CDR2 SASEGT, per germline. Between the trimmed V and J ends, which lost 3 bases and 2 bases, there was a span of 12 bases. The CDR3: CASSDLGAPTDTQYF. For the CDR3, the DNA is TGTGCCAGCAGTGATCTAGGGGCCCCCACAGATACGCAGTATTTT.

This chain joins TRBV19 and TRBJ2-5; 11 positions match TRBD2. The CDR3 sequence is 17 residues long. Germline CDR1 reads LNHDA; CDR2 reads SQIVND (reference sequence). V trimming: 1 base; J trimming: 2 bases; junction bases outside the gene matches: 6. For the CDR3, the DNA is TGTGCCAGTAGTATAGTTTTTCCTAGCGGGGGGCAAGAGACCCAGTACTTC. Translating it yields CASSIVFPSGGQETQYF.